A selection of T cell receptor beta chains follows, all from one sample in a study of blood T cell repertoires in COVID-19. The protocol was immunoSEQ multiplex PCR, while the TCRdb copy is restricted to in-frame clones and leaves out a portion. The sample contains over 90,000 clones, around 87% of which appear only once. The sequencing sample was made of peripheral blood. These receptors originate from a woman between 45 and 60 years old with COVID-19, enrolled during active disease. Each CDR3 is given with its conserved first and last residue. Each record gives: D gene, V gene, J gene, clone size, CDR3 DNA, CDR3 protein. A D gene is named only where the DNA matches it firmly. Some rows have no size entry. The others give once, few or many, or a class for an expanded clone.

NA	TRBV7-9	TRBJ2-7	NA	TGTGCCAGCAGCCATGACTGGAGATACGAGCAGTACTTC	CASSHDWRYEQYF
TRBD1	TRBV5-6	TRBJ2-7	NA	TGTGCCAGCAGCGCCGGGACAGGGGTTGGCGAGCAGTACTTC	CASSAGTGVGEQYF
TRBD2	TRBV4-2	TRBJ2-7	NA	TGTGCCAGCAGCCGAGATAGCGGGGGGTCCGCCTACGAGCAGTACTTC	CASSRDSGGSAYEQYF
NA	TRBV4-2	TRBJ2-2	NA	TGTGCCAGCAGCCAAGAGGGGCCCACCGGGGAGCTGTTTTTT	CASSQEGPTGELFF
NA	TRBV30	TRBJ2-7	NA	TGTGCCTGGAGTGTTGGGGCCGAGCAGTACTTC	CAWSVGAEQYF
NA	TRBV27	TRBJ1-2	NA	TGTGCCAGCAGTCCCGATCCTATTCTTAATGGCTACACCTTC	CASSPDPILNGYTF
NA	TRBV3-1/TRBV3-2	TRBJ2-5	NA	TGTGCCAGCAGCTTGGGACTTGGTAAAGAGACCCAGTACTTC	CASSLGLGKETQYF
TRBD2	TRBV7-6	TRBJ2-1	NA	TGTGCCAGCAGCTCGGGGGGGAGCCCCTTTGGTGAGCAGTTCTTC	CASSSGGSPFGEQFF
NA	TRBV5-1	TRBJ2-5	NA	TGCGCCAGCAGCAGGGGACTGAAAGAGACCCAGTACTTC	CASSRGLKETQYF
NA	TRBV5-5	TRBJ1-2	NA	TGTGCCAGCAGCTTGATCCCCGCAGGGGTGGATGGCTACACCTTC	CASSLIPAGVDGYTF
TRBD2	TRBV9	TRBJ2-1	NA	TGTGCCAGCAGCGTAGAAGCGGGGGGGCAAGATGAGCAGTTCTTC	CASSVEAGGQDEQFF
NA	TRBV19	TRBJ1-2	NA	TGTGCCAGTAGTAGAGGGGGAAACTATGGCTACACCTTC	CASSRGGNYGYTF
TRBD1	TRBV7-2	TRBJ2-3	NA	TGTGCCAGCAGCCTCCGACAGGGGAAAAGCACAGATACGCAGTATTTT	CASSLRQGKSTDTQYF
TRBD2	TRBV7-3	TRBJ2-7	NA	TGTGCCAGCAGCTCAGGACTAGCGGGGGGGTACGAGCAGTACTTC	CASSSGLAGGYEQYF
TRBD2	TRBV2	TRBJ2-1	NA	TGTGCCAGCACTCTTAGGACTAGCGGGGGGATTGGCGAGCAGTTCTTC	CASTLRTSGGIGEQFF
NA	TRBV21-1	TRBJ1-5	NA	TGTGCCAGCAGCAAAAAGAGGAGGCGTCAGGACAGGGGGAAAGATCATAGCAATCAGCCCCAGCATTTT	CASSKKRRRQDRGKDHSNQPQHF
TRBD1	TRBV9	TRBJ2-5	NA	TGTGCCAGCAGCCTGACTACAGGGGTCCAAGAGACCCAGTACTTC	CASSLTTGVQETQYF
NA	TRBV21-1	TRBJ1-5	NA	TGTGCCAGCAGCTTAACTCAGGTTAATAGCAATCAGCCCCAGCATTTT	CASSLTQVNSNQPQHF
TRBD1	TRBV2	TRBJ2-7	NA	TGTGCCAGCAGTGGACAGGGACAGGCGGACGAGCAGTACTTC	CASSGQGQADEQYF
TRBD1	TRBV5-4	TRBJ2-7	NA	TGTGCCAGCAGCGACCGGGACAGGGGCGTTGTTCACGAGCAGTACTTC	CASSDRDRGVVHEQYF
NA	TRBV25-1	TRBJ1-1	few	TGTGCCAGCATAGCAGAGATGAACACTGAAGCTTTCTTT	CASIAEMNTEAFF
TRBD1	TRBV12-5	TRBJ1-2	once	TGTGCTAGTGGTTTAGGCGGACAGGAGGCTAACTATGGCTACACCTTC	CASGLGGQEANYGYTF
NA	TRBV6-6	TRBJ2-4	NA	TGTGCCAGCAGTTACGGCGGGGATATAATCAAAAACATTCAGTACTTC	CASSYGGDIIKNIQYF
TRBD1	TRBV27	TRBJ1-1	NA	TGTGCCAGCAGCCCAGGGACAGGGGGAAACACTGAAGCTTTCTTT	CASSPGTGGNTEAFF
NA	TRBV2	TRBJ2-5	few	TGTGCCAGCAGTGCCGGGACTCCAGAAGAGACCCAGTACTTC	CASSAGTPEETQYF
TRBD1	TRBV2	TRBJ1-5	NA	TGTGCCAGCAGGACAGGGGGCTCCAATCAGCCCCAGCATTTT	CASRTGGSNQPQHF
NA	TRBV6-2/TRBV6-3	TRBJ2-5	NA	TGTGCCAGCAGTTCTCCGGGTGGGCAAGAGACCCAGTACTTC	CASSSPGGQETQYF
NA	TRBV7-2	TRBJ2-2	NA	TGTGCCAGCAGCTTAGGGCAGGGCGGGGAGCTGTTTTTT	CASSLGQGGELFF
TRBD1	TRBV29-1	TRBJ1-2	NA	TGCAGCGTTGAAGCGTACCCCGGGACAGGGGGAAGCTATGGCTACACCTTC	CSVEAYPGTGGSYGYTF
TRBD2	TRBV18	TRBJ2-1	NA	TGTGCCAGCTCACCCCGAAGCGGGGGACCCTACAATGAGCAGTTCTTC	CASSPRSGGPYNEQFF
NA	TRBV6-4	TRBJ1-1	NA	TGTGCCAGCAGTGACGGCAGGGCAGGAATGAACACTGAAGCTTTCTTT	CASSDGRAGMNTEAFF
TRBD2	TRBV2	TRBJ2-5	NA	TGTGCCAGCAGCAAACGACTAGCGGGGAGCCAAGAGACCCAGTACTTC	CASSKRLAGSQETQYF
TRBD1	TRBV6-5	TRBJ2-6	NA	TGTGCCAGCAGTCGACAGGGGTATGGGGCCAACGTCCTGACTTTC	CASSRQGYGANVLTF
NA	TRBV3-1/TRBV3-2	TRBJ1-4	NA	TGTGCCAGCAGCCAAGAGGGAGGGGGTAATGAAAAACTGTTTTTT	CASSQEGGGNEKLFF
TRBD1	TRBV7-9	TRBJ1-4	NA	TGTGCCAGCAGCTTATCTGGGACAGGGCGAGAAAAACTGTTTTTT	CASSLSGTGREKLFF
NA	TRBV12-3/TRBV12-4	TRBJ2-1	NA	TGTGCCAGCAGTTTAGAGCGTTCCAATGAGCAGTTCTTC	CASSLERSNEQFF
TRBD1	TRBV5-8	TRBJ1-5	NA	TGTGCCAGCAGCTTGATGCAGGGGGTTAGCCAGCCCCAGCATTTT	CASSLMQGVSQPQHF
NA	TRBV30	TRBJ1-6	NA	TGTGCCTGGAGTGCCCCGACGGGGGGATTTTCACCCCTCCACTTT	CAWSAPTGGFSPLHF
NA	TRBV12-3/TRBV12-4	TRBJ1-1	few	TGTGCCAGCAGTTTTATGAACACTGAAGCTTTCTTT	CASSFMNTEAFF
TRBD1	TRBV5-4	TRBJ1-4	NA	TGTGCCAGCAGCTTCGGCAGGGGGCAAGAAAAACTGTTTTTT	CASSFGRGQEKLFF
NA	TRBV29-1	TRBJ1-1	NA	TGCAGCGTCCTCAGGGATGAGAACACTGAAGCTTTCTTT	CSVLRDENTEAFF
NA	TRBV30	TRBJ1-1	NA	TGTGCCTGGAGGGAGGCAACAAACTCGAACACTGAAGCTTTCTTT	CAWREATNSNTEAFF
TRBD1	TRBV3-1/TRBV3-2	TRBJ1-2	NA	TGTGCCAGCAGCCAAGGGAGATCAGGGGGCTATGGCTACACCTTC	CASSQGRSGGYGYTF
TRBD1	TRBV28	TRBJ1-3	NA	TGTGCCAGCAGTCGAGGACAGGGGCGGAACACCATATATTTT	CASSRGQGRNTIYF
NA	TRBV13	TRBJ1-2	NA	TGTGCCAGCAGTTCGCCGGGGGAGGGCTACACCTTC	CASSSPGEGYTF
TRBD2	TRBV11-3	TRBJ2-2	NA	TGTGCCAGCAGCGGTTTGGGCGGGGGGGCCGAAGGCACCGGGGAGCTGTTTTTT	CASSGLGGGAEGTGELFF